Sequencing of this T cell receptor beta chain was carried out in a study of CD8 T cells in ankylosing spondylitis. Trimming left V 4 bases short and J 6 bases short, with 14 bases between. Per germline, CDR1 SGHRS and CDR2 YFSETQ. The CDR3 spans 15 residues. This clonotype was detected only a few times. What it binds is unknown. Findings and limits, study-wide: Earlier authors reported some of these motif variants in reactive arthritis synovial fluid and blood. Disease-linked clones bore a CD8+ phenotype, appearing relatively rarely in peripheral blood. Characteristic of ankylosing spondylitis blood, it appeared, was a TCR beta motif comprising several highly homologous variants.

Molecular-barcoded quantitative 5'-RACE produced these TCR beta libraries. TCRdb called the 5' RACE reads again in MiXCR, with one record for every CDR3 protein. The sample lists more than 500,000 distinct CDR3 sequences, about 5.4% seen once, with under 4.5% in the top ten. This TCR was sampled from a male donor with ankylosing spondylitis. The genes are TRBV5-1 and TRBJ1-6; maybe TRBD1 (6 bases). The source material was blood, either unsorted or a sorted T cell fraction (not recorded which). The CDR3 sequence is CASSQQGAANSPLHF. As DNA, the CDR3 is TGCGCCAGCAGCCAACAGGGCGCCGCTAATTCACCCCTCCACTTT.